A single sample is the source of the 18 T cell receptor beta chains below, sequenced in a study of beta chain features in type 1 diabetes. The investigators reverse transcribed all of the isolated RNA, so they sequenced expressed TCRB transcripts. TCRdb keeps only in-frame clones here, not all; method: immunoSEQ multiplex PCR. The sample carries over 150,000 clones, 8.1% recorded once. Sample: central memory CD4+ T cells from blood. The receptors were sampled from a man between 18 and 35 years old in good health.

The chain links TRBV6-1 to TRBJ1-1, with a tentative D call TRBD1 (6 bases). Germline V gives CDR1 MNHNS, CDR2 SASEGT. V lost 5 bases, J lost 5 bases, and 12 bases lay in between. The CDR3 is 13 amino acids. The CDR3 protein is CASSPARGTEAFF. The DNA for the CDR3 is TGTGCCAGCAGTCCTGCCAGGGGAACTGAAGCTTTCTTT.

This clone was picked up many times. The V gene is TRBV18, the J gene TRBJ2-5; TRBD2 matches 16 bases. This CDR3 region has 17 residues. Trimming at V came to 0 bases and at J to 6 bases, leaving 4 bases not matched to a gene. Germline V gives CDR1 KGHSH, CDR2 LQKENI. The CDR3 is CASSPPGLAGGLKTQYF. The CDR3 DNA reads TGTGCCAGCTCACCACCGGGACTAGCGGGAGGGCTGAAGACCCAGTACTTC.

The genes are TRBV9 and TRBJ1-2; the match to TRBD1 covers 8 bases. CDR1 and CDR2 (germline): SGDLS, YYNGEE. The V segment lost 2 bases and the J segment 2 bases; nucleotides outside the gene matches: 14. This CDR3 region has 18 residues. CDR3 bases: TGTGCCAGCAGCGTTGGGACAGGTCGACTCTTAAGAAACTATGGCTACACCTTC. This gives the protein CASSVGTGRLLRNYGYTF.

In this sample, this clone turned up a few times. The rearrangement joins TRBV29-1 to TRBJ2-5; D is unclear. Per germline, CDR1 SQVTM and CDR2 ANQGSEA. There are 13 residues in the CDR3. Between the trimmed V and J ends, which lost 3 bases and 2 bases, there was a span of 10 bases. The CDR3 DNA sequence: TGCAGCGTTGACAGGAACCTTCAAGAGACCCAGTACTTC. Protein product: CSVDRNLQETQYF.

This clone was seen a handful of times. V gene TRBV7-2 combines with J gene TRBJ1-1; D may be TRBD1 (5 bases). The V and J ends lost 3 bases and 5 bases respectively, with 10 bases between them. The germline V gene has CDR1 SGHTA and CDR2 FQGNSA. This CDR3 has 13 residues. The CDR3 reads CASSFGGLTEAFF. The CDR3 nucleotides read TGTGCCAGCAGCTTCGGGGGTTTGACTGAAGCTTTCTTT.

At least ten counts were recorded for this clone. The chain employs TRBV7-2 and TRBJ2-5; D perhaps matches TRBD1 (5 bases). Germline V gene data show CDR1 as SGHTA and CDR2 as FQGNSA. V lost 3 bases, J lost 5 bases, and 10 bases lay in between. The CDR3 consists of 13 residues. CDR3 coding DNA: TGTGCCAGCAGCTTCCGGACAACCGAGACCCAGTACTTC. Translation: CASSFRTTETQYF.

This clone was recorded a few times. The genes are TRBV5-4 and TRBJ2-2, with 10 bases fitting TRBD2. After removal of 6 bases from V and 6 bases from J, the junction contained 8 bases not matched to a gene. The V gene's germline CDR1 is SGHNT and CDR2 YYREEE (reference sequence). This CDR3 has 15 amino acids. This CDR3 reads CASTAVAGGSGELFF. The DNA for the CDR3 is TGTGCCAGCACCGCGGTAGCGGGGGGCTCCGGGGAGCTGTTTTTT. The variable domain in full, completed from reference TRBV5-4 and TRBJ2-2, reads ETGVTQSPTHLIKTRGQQVTLRCSSQSGHNTVSWYQQALGQGPQFIFQYYREEENGRGNFPPRFSGLQFPNYSSELNVNALELDDSALYLCASTAVAGGSGELFFGEGSRLTVL.

There are a few counts of this clone. CDR3 sequence reads: CASSEPVLLAKNIQYF. The CDR3 nucleotides read TGTGCCAGCAGTGAGCCAGTGCTTCTAGCCAAAAACATTCAGTACTTC. The chain couples TRBV6-1 to TRBJ2-4; the D is unclear. The germline V gene has CDR1 MNHNS and CDR2 SASEGT. There are 16 residues in the CDR3. Trimming removed 3 bases at V and 0 bases at J, with 12 bases between.

The CDR3, as DNA: TGCGCCAGCAGCTTGGACGGAGGGTTGGATTCACCCCTCCACTTT. Translated, it gives CASSLDGGLDSPLHF. The rearrangement joins TRBV5-1 to TRBJ1-6; D is ambiguous. The V gene lost 0 bases and the J gene lost 8 bases, with 12 bases spanning the gap. Germline V CDR1 and CDR2: SGHRS, YFSETQ. The CDR3 consists of 15 residues.

A few counts support this clone. The V call is TRBV9, the J call TRBJ2-5; 11 bases align to TRBD2. J gave up 2 bases and V 0 bases, and 6 bases lay outside the gene matches. Germline V gene data show CDR1 as SGDLS and CDR2 as YYNGEE. CDR3 length: 17 amino acids. The CDR3 nucleotides are TGTGCCAGCAGCGTAGCCCTAGGGACTAGCGGACAAGAGACCCAGTACTTC. Translation gives CASSVALGTSGQETQYF. Complete variable domain (other parts from reference TRBV9 and TRBJ2-5): DSGVTQTPKHLITATGQRVTLRCSPRSGDLSVYWYQQSLDQGLQFLIQYYNGEERAKGNILERFSAQQFPDLHSELNLSSLELGDSALYFCASSVALGTSGQETQYFGPGTRLLVL.

This clone was seen a few times. CDR3 nucleotides: TGTGCCAGCAGCGCAGGGATGGTAATGGGGCAAGAGACCCAGTACTTC. Its protein product is CASSAGMVMGQETQYF. The rearrangement uses TRBV9 and TRBJ2-5; D perhaps matches TRBD1 (5 bases). V lost 3 bases to trimming and J lost 2 bases, with 17 bases between them. Germline V gene sequence: CDR1 SGDLS, CDR2 YYNGEE. The CDR3 covers 16 residues. Full variable domain (missing parts from reference TRBV9 and TRBJ2-5): DSGVTQTPKHLITATGQRVTLRCSPRSGDLSVYWYQQSLDQGLQFLIQYYNGEERAKGNILERFSAQQFPDLHSELNLSSLELGDSALYFCASSAGMVMGQETQYFGPGTRLLVL.

This clone was recorded at least ten times. The V call is TRBV9, the J call TRBJ1-2; no reliable D call. The CDR3 extends over 13 amino acids. Trimming left V 0 bases short and J 8 bases short, with 11 bases between. CDR1 is SGDLS, CDR2 YYNGEE, per germline. DNA of the CDR3: TGTGCCAGCAGCGTAGATCTGTCAGGAGGCTACACCTTC. It encodes CASSVDLSGGYTF.

In this sample, this clone turned up a few times. One base away lies a much larger clone, so this may be a sequencing read error. The same CDR3 arises from other DNA sequences in this sample as well. The gene calls are TRBV7-2 and TRBJ1-2; D not certain. Germline V gene sequence: CDR1 SGHTA, CDR2 FQGNSA. Trimming took off 2 bases at V and 4 bases at J, with 8 bases between the two ends. The CDR3 is made up of 13 amino acids. The CDR3 here is CASSLNRVYGYTF. Here the CDR3 DNA reads TGTGCCAGCAGCTTAAACAGAGTCTATGGCTACACCTTC.

This clone was detected a few times. CDR3 sequence reads: CASIPRGQGARETQYF. The CDR3 nucleotides are TGTGCCAGCATCCCTCGGGGACAGGGGGCGAGGGAGACCCAGTACTTC. The chain uses TRBV28 and TRBJ2-5, with TRBD1 matching 12 bases. V dropped 7 bases and J dropped 5; count of bases not matched to a gene: 11. Germline assignment: CDR1 MDHEN and CDR2 SYDVKM. The CDR3 loop spans 16 amino acids.

The table lists this clone with a few counts. CDR3 in amino acids: CAWMWGAEAFF. The CDR3 DNA reads TGTGCCTGGATGTGGGGGGCTGAAGCTTTCTTT. The V call is TRBV30, the J call TRBJ1-1; D is perhaps TRBD1 (5 bases). CDR3 length: 11 residues. From germline, CDR1 is GTSNPN and CDR2 SVGIG (reference sequence). Trimming pared 4 bases from V and 6 bases from J, leaving 9 bases between.

This chain uses TRBV5-5 with TRBJ2-2; 12 nucleotides line up with TRBD2. The germline CDR1 and CDR2 sequences are SGHKS and YYEKEE (reference sequence). CDR3 length: 18 residues. Losses at the gene ends were 2 bases for V and 4 bases for J; bases not matched to a gene: 9. CDR3 protein: CASSLLLAGGPGTGELFF. CDR3 nucleotide sequence: TGTGCCAGCAGCTTACTCCTAGCGGGAGGGCCGGGCACCGGGGAGCTGTTTTTT.

The chain recombines TRBV27 with TRBJ2-7, with D perhaps TRBD2 (6 bases). The CDR3 covers 14 residues. Trimming took 10 bases from V and 0 from J, leaving 16 bases between them. CDR1 and CDR2 from the germline V gene are MNHEY and SMNVEV (reference sequence). The CDR3 DNA sequence: TGTGCCACGGGGATGGGCGGGGACTCCTACGAGCAGTACTTC. It yields the protein CATGMGGDSYEQYF.

This clone was picked up many times. The chain has TRBV6-6 and TRBJ2-7; weak D call: TRBD2 (5 bases). Trimming shortened V by 4 bases and J by 5 bases, and 12 bases separated the two germline ends. Germline CDR1 reads MNHNY; CDR2 reads SVGAGI (reference sequence). There are 13 residues in the CDR3. CDR3 nucleotides: TGTGCCAGCAGTTCCCGGGGTATCGACGAGCAGTACTTC. Translating gives CASSSRGIDEQYF.